Sequencing of this T cell receptor beta chain was carried out in a study of blood T cell repertoires in COVID-19. Study details: Specimens from acute and convalescent COVID-19 originated in the United States, Italy and Spain. PBMCs, B-cell-depleted T cells, or T cells were the source of the cDNA or gDNA that made up the material.

The protocol was immunoSEQ multiplex PCR, while the TCRdb copy is restricted to in-frame clones and leaves out a portion. The sample includes 45,000 to 55,000 clones, more than 75% seen only once; the top ten take about 22%. This CDR3 region has 14 residues. The junction had 7 bases not matched to a gene; V was cut back by 5 bases and J by 5 bases. Germline V gene data show CDR1 as SGHTA and CDR2 as FQGNSA. V is TRBV7-2 and J is TRBJ1-2, with 8 bases that match TRBD1. The sequencing sample was made of peripheral blood. The clonotype was recovered from a woman of 80 years or more with acute or convalescent COVID-19. The CDR3 spells CASSSGQGYYGYTF. Written as DNA, the CDR3 is TGTGCCAGCAGCAGCGGACAGGGATATTATGGCTACACCTTC.